The entry below gives a single T cell receptor beta chain sequence along with its context. Its specificity is not known. RNA extraction and reverse transcription yielded cDNA as sequencing template. Assay used: immunoSEQ multiplex PCR; TCRdb lists only in-frame clones, some missing. Among around 200,000 clones listed, roughly three fifths were seen once. The sample is drawn from a study of CD8+ T cells in alopecia areata. Across the whole study: It was oral tofacitinib, at 5 to 10 mg twice daily, that treated patients received. Tofacitinib ran 6 to 18 months, followed by 6 months off drug.

The germline CDR1 and CDR2 sequences are SEHNR and FQNEAQ (reference sequence). Trimming removed 7 bases from V and 5 bases from J; junction bases left unmatched: 7. The CDR3 loop spans 13 amino acids. The study, taken as a whole, reports: Both scalp clonality and the expanded CD8+ clones among the top 100 showed a significant decrease with tofacitinib.

The treatment here: oral pan-JAK inhibitor, 5-10 mg twice daily. As part of sample collection, lesional scalp punch biopsies and peripheral blood were taken from alopecia areata patients. The source material was CD4+ T cells sorted from blood, sampled at week 4, from a patient treated with tofacitinib. The chain joins TRBV7-9 to TRBJ1-1; 7 bases fit TRBD1. The receptor's source is a human donor with alopecia areata. The CDR3: CASTDDRETEAFF. CDR3 bases: TGTGCCAGCACCGATGACAGGGAGACTGAAGCTTTCTTT.